This TCR beta chain comes out of a study of blood T cells in healthy people across ages. General study results and limits: Unsorted PBMC material precluded a definitive naive versus antigen-experienced comparison. The recorded TCR beta diversity per million T cells decreased in a roughly linear manner with age. Estimated diversity, derived from one million T cells, was regarded as an underestimate.

A second PCR of roughly 7 to 11 cycles used a sample-barcoded 5' primer and a J-beta primer mix. From the 5' RACE reads, TCRdb called clonotypes with MiXCR, one entry per CDR3 protein. The sample yields roughly 1,300,000 distinct CDR3 sequences, around 59% seen once. CDR1 is MGHRA, CDR2 YSYEKL, per germline. Trimming shortened V by 0 bases and J by 6 bases, and 10 bases separated the two germline ends. CDR3 length: 14 amino acids. Points on this clonotype: Antigen: not known.

Sequenced material: blood. The clonotype was recovered from a young man in good health. The chain couples TRBV4-1 to TRBJ2-3; D not certain. DNA of the CDR3: TGCGCCAGCAGCCAAGAGCACGTAATGGATACGCAGTATTTT. Amino acid sequence: CASSQEHVMDTQYF.